A single T cell receptor (beta chain) is shown here with its context. The antigen remains undetermined. The data originate from a study of cytomegalovirus exposure and HLA in healthy donors. Overall study results and limits: In an earlier analysis, about 87% or about 30%: the productive usage of most TCR beta V segments.

The PCR made use of 60 Vbeta and 13 Jbeta primers. The assay was immunoSEQ multiplex PCR, and TCRdb's table has in-frame clones only and misses some. The sample lists 120,000 or so clones, 81% occurring once. The CDR3 runs 16 residues. The V and J ends lost 5 bases and 5 bases respectively, with 21 bases between them. Germline V gives CDR1 SGHTA, CDR2 FQGNSA. This clonotype was sampled from a young man in good health and CMV-seropositive. The sequenced sample consisted of PBMCs. The chain couples TRBV7-2 to TRBJ2-5; TRBD2 might be the D (7 bases). The chain's CDR3 is CASSGRGVPGQETQYF. CDR3 in DNA: TGTGCCAGCAGCGGGAGGGGGGTGCCGGGTCAGGAGACCCAGTACTTC.